The sequence of this T cell receptor (beta chain) was determined in a study of CD8 T cells in Susac syndrome. Reverse transcription used about 0.5 to 1 ug RNA and random hexamers. With immunoSEQ multiplex PCR, TCR beta CDR3 was amplified across 54 Vbeta and 13 Jbeta. TCRdb re-analysed the immunoSEQ multiplex PCR reads in MiXCR, keeping a single row per CDR3 protein. Altogether about 120,000 distinct CDR3 sequences are present, roughly 91% being singletons, with the ten largest covering roughly 0.14%. This clonotype was observed a handful of times. Antigen unknown. Study-level findings and limits: TCR sequencing and HLA analysis covered a relatively small number of individuals.

The CDR3 runs to 11 residues. V was cut by 7 bases and J by 6 bases, with 13 bases left in between. Germline loops: CDR1 SQVTM, CDR2 ANQGSEA. This chain joins TRBV29-1 and TRBJ2-7; D perhaps matches TRBD2 (7 bases). What was sequenced was CD4+ T cells from PBMCs. This receptor was identified in a human donor in good health. As DNA, the CDR3 is TGCAGCGGGACCCGGGGGGCCGAGCAGTACTTC. This codes for CSGTRGAEQYF.